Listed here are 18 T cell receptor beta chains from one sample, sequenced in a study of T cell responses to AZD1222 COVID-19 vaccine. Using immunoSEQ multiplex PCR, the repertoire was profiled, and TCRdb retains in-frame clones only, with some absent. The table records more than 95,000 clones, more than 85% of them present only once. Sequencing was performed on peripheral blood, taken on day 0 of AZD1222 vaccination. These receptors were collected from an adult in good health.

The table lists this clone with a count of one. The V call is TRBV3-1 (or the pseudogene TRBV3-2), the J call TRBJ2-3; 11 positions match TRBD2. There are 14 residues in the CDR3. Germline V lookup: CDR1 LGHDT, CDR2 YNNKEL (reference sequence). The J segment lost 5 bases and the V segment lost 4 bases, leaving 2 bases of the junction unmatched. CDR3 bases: TGTGCCAGCAGCCTCGGACTAGCGGGAGATACGCAGTATTTT. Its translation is CASSLGLAGDTQYF.

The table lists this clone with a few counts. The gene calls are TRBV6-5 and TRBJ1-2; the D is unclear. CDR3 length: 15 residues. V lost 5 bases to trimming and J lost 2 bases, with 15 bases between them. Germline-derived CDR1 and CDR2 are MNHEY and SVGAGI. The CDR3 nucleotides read TGTGCCAGCAGTAACACCCCGGCGGAGAACTATGGCTACACCTTC. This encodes CASSNTPAENYGYTF.

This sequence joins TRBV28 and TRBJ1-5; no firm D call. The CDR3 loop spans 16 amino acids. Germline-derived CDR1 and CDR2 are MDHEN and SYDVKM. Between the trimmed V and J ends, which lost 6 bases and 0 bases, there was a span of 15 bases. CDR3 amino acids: CASRRREYNSNQPQHF. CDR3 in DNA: TGTGCCAGCAGGAGAAGGGAATACAATAGCAATCAGCCCCAGCATTTT.

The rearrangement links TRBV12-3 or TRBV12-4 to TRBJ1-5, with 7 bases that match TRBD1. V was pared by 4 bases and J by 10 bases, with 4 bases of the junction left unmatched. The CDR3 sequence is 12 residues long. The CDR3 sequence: CASSSRGSPQHF. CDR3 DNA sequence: TGTGCCAGCAGTTCCAGGGGGTCACCCCAGCATTTT.

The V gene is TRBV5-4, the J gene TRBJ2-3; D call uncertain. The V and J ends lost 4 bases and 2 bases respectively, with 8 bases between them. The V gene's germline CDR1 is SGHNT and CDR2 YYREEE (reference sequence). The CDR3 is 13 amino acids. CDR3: CASSQEPTDTQYF. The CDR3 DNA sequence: TGTGCCAGCAGCCAGGAGCCCACAGATACGCAGTATTTT.

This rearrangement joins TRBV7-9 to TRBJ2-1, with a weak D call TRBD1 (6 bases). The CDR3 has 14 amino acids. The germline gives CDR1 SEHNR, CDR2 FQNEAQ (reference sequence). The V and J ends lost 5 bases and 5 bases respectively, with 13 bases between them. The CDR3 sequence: CASSLSWTDNEQFF. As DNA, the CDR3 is TGTGCCAGCAGCCTCAGTTGGACAGACAATGAGCAGTTCTTC.

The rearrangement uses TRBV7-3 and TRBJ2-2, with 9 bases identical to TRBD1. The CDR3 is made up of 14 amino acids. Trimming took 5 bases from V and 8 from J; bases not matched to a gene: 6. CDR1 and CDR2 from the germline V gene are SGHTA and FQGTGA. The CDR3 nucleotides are TGTGCCAGCAGCAGGGACAGGGTTGGAGGGGAGCTGTTTTTT. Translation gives CASSRDRVGGELFF.

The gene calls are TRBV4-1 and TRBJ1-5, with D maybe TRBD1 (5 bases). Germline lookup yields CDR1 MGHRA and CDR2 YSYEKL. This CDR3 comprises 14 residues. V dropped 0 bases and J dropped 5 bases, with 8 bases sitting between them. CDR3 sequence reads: CASSQDRVDQPQHF. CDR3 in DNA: TGCGCCAGCAGCCAAGACAGGGTTGATCAGCCCCAGCATTTT.

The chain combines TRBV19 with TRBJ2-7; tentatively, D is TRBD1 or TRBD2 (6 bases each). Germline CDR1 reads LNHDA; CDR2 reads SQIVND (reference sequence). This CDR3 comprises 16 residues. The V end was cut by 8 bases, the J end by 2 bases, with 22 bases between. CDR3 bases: TGTGCCAGTTCCGACAGGAGTACTAGCAAACCCTACGAGCAGTACTTC. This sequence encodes CASSDRSTSKPYEQYF.

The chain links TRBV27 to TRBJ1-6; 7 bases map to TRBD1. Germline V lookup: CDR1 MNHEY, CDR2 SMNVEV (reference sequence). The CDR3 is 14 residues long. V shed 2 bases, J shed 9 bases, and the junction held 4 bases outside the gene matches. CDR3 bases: TGTGCCAGCAGTTTAAGGGGGCGGACTTCACCCCTCCACTTT. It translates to CASSLRGRTSPLHF.

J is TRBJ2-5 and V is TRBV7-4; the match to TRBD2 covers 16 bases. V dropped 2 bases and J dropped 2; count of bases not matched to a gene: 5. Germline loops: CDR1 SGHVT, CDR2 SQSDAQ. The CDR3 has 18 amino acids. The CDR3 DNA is TGTGCCAGCAGCTTAAGGGGACTAGCGGGAGGGCCGCAAGAGACCCAGTACTTC. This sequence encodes CASSLRGLAGGPQETQYF. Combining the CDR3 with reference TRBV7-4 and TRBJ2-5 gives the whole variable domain GAGVSQSPRYKVAKRGRDVALRCDSISGHVTLYWYRQTLGQGSEVLTYSQSDAQRDKSGRPSGRFSAERPERSVSTLKIQRTEQGDSAVYLCASSLRGLAGGPQETQYFGPGTRLLVL.

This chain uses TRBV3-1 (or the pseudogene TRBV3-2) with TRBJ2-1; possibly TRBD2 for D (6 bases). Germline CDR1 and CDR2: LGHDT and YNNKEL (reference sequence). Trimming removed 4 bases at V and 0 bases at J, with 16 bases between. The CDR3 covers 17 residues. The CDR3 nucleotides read TGTGCCAGCAGCCCCAGGAGGGGAGTAATCTCCTACAATGAGCAGTTCTTC. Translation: CASSPRRGVISYNEQFF.

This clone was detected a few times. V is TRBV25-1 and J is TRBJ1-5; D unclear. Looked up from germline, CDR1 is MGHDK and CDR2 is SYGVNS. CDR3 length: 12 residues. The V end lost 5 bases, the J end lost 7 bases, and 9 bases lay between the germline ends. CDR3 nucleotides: TGTGCCAGCAGTTCCGGGATCCAGCCCCAGCATTTT. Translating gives CASSSGIQPQHF.

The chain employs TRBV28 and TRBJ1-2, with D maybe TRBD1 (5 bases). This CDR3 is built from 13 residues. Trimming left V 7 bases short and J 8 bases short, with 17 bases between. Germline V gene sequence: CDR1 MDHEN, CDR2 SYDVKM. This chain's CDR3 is CASIEGTMRGYTF. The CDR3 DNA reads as TGTGCCAGCATCGAAGGGACGATGAGAGGCTACACCTTC.

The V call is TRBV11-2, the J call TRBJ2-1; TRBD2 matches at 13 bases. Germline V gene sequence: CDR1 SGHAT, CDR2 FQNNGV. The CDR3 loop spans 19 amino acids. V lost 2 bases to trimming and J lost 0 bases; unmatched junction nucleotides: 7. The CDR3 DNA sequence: TGTGCCAGCAGCTTATTCCCTACTAGCGGGGGGGACTCCTACAATGAGCAGTTCTTC. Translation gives CASSLFPTSGGDSYNEQFF.

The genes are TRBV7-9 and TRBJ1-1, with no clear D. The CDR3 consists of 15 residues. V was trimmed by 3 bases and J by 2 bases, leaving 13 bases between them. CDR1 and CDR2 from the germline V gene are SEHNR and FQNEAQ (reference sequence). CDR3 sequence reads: CASSFLPTFNTEAFF. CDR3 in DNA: TGTGCCAGCAGCTTCCTGCCGACCTTTAACACTGAAGCTTTCTTT.

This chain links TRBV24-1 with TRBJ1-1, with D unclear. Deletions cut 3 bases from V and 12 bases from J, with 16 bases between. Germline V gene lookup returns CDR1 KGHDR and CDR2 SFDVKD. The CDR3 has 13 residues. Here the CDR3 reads CATSDPNSFITFF. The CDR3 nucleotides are TGTGCCACCAGTGATCCAAATTCCTTCATAACTTTCTTT.

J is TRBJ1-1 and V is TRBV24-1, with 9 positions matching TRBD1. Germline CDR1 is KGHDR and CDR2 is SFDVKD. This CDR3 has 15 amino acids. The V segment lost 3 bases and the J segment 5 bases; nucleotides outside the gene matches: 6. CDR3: CATSDGTTGGTEAFF. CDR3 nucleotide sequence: TGTGCCACCAGTGATGGAACGACAGGGGGGACTGAAGCTTTCTTT.